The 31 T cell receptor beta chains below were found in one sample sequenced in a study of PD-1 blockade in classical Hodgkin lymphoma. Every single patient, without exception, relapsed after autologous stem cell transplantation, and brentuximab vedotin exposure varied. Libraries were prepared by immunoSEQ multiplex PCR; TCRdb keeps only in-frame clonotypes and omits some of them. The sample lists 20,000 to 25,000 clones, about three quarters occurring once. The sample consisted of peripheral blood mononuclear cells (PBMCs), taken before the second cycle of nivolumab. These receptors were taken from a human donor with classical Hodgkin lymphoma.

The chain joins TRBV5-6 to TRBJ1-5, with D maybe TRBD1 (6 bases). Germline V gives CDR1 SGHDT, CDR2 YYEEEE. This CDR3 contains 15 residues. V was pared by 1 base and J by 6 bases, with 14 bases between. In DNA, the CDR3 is TGTGCCAGCAGCTTGTTGTCGGCAGGGGCTCAGCCCCAGCATTTT. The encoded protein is CASSLLSAGAQPQHF.

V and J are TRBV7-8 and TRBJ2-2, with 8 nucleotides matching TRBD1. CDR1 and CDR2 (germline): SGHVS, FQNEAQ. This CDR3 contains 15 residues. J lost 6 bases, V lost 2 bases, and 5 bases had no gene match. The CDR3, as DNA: TGTGCCAGCAGCTTACAGGGGGCCGGAGCCGGGGAGCTGTTTTTT. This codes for CASSLQGAGAGELFF.

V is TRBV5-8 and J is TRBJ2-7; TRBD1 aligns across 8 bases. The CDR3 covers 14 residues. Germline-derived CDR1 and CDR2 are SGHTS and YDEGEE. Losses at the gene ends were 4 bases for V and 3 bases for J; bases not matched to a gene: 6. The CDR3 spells CASSHEQGGYEQYF. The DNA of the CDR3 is TGTGCCAGCAGCCACGAACAGGGGGGCTACGAGCAGTACTTC.

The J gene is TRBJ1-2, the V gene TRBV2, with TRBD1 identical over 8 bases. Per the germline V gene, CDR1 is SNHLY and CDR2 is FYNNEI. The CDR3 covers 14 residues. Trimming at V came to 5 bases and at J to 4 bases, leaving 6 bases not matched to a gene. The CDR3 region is CASSLTGGGYGYTF. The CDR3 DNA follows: TGTGCCAGCAGTCTCACAGGGGGTGGCTATGGCTACACCTTC.

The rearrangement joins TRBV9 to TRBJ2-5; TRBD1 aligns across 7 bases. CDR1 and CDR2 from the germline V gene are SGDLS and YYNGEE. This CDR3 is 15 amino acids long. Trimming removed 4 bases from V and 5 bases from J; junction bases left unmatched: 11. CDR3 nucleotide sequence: TGTGCCAGCAGCCCACAGACAGGGCAGGAGGAGACCCAGTACTTC. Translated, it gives CASSPQTGQEETQYF.

This CDR3 reads CASSSSGGADEQFF. The DNA of the CDR3 is TGTGCCAGCAGTTCCAGCGGGGGGGCCGATGAGCAGTTCTTC. The chain carries TRBV6-4 and TRBJ2-1; 10 bases are a match to TRBD2. Germline-derived CDR1 and CDR2 are MRHNA and SNTAGT. There are 14 residues in the CDR3. Germline trimming cut 5 bases from V and 8 bases from J; bases unmatched to any gene: 6.

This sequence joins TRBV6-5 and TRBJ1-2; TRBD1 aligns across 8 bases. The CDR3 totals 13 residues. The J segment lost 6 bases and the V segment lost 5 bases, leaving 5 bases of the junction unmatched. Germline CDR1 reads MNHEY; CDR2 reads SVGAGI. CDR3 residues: CASSLQGENGYTF. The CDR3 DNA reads TGTGCCAGCAGTCTACAGGGGGAGAATGGCTACACCTTC.

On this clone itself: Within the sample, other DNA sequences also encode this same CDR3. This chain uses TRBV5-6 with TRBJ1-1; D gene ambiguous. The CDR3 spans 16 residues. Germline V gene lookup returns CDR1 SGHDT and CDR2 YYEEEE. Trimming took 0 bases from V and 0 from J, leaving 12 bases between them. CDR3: CASSLEVGGVNTEAFF. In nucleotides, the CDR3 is TGTGCCAGCAGCTTGGAGGTTGGAGGAGTGAACACTGAAGCTTTCTTT.

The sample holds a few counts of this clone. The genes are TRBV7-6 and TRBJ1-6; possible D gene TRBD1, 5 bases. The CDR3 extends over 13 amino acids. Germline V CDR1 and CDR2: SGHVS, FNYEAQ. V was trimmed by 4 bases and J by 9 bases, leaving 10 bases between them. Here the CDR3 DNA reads TGTGCCAGCAGCTCCGGTGGGGGTTCACCCCTCCACTTT. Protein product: CASSSGGGSPLHF.

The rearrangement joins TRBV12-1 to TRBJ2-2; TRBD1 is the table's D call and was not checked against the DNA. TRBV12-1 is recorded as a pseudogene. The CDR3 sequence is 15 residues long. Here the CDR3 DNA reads TGTGCCAGCAGCTTTCTACAGGGTTTCACCGGGGAGCTGTTTTTT. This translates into CASSFLQGFTGELFF.

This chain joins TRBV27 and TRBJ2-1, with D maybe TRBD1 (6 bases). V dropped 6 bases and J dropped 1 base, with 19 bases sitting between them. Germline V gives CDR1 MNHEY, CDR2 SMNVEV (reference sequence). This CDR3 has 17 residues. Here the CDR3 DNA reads TGTGCCAGCAGCTGGTGTTGGACAGAAGCTTCCTACAATGAGCAGTTCTTC. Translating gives CASSWCWTEASYNEQFF.

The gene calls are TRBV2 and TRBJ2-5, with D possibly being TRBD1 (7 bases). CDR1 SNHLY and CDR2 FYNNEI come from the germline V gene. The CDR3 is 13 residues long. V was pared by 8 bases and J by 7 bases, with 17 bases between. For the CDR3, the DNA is TGTGCCAGCCACAGGGGAGGCGATGGGACCCAGTACTTC. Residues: CASHRGGDGTQYF. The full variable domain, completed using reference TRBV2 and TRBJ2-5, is EPEVTQTPSHQVTQMGQEVILRCVPISNHLYFYWYRQILGQKVEFLVSFYNNEISEKSEIFDDQFSVERPDGSNFTLKIRSTKLEDSAMYFCASHRGGDGTQYFGPGTRLLVL.

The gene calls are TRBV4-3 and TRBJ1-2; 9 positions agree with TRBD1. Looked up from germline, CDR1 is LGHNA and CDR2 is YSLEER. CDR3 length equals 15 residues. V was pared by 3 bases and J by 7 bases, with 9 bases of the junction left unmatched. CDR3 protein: CASSQAQGAKRGYTF. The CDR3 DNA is TGCGCCAGCAGCCAGGCACAGGGGGCTAAGCGTGGCTACACCTTC.

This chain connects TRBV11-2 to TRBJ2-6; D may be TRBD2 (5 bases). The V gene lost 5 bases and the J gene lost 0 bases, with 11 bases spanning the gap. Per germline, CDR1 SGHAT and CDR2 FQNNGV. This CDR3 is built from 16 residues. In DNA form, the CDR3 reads TGTGCCAGCAGCCCCCCCGGGATCTCTGGGGCCAACGTCCTGACTTTC. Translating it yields CASSPPGISGANVLTF.

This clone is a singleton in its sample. For the CDR3, the DNA is TGCGCCAGCAGCCAATTGGCGGCTACCCAATATCCAGATACGCAGTATTTT. Encoded protein: CASSQLAATQYPDTQYF. V gene TRBV4-3 combines with J gene TRBJ2-3; no reliable D call. The CDR3 length is 17 residues. Germline CDR1 reads LGHNA; CDR2 reads YSLEER. V gave up 2 bases and J gave up 4 bases, with 19 bases separating them.

The CDR3 sequence: CASSPGLDTQYF. DNA of the CDR3: TGTGCCAGCAGTCCGGGATTAGATACGCAGTATTTT. V and J are TRBV6-1 and TRBJ2-3; D is perhaps TRBD2 (5 bases). The CDR3 covers 12 residues. Per germline, CDR1 MNHNS and CDR2 SASEGT. V dropped 5 bases and J dropped 5 bases, with 8 bases sitting between them.

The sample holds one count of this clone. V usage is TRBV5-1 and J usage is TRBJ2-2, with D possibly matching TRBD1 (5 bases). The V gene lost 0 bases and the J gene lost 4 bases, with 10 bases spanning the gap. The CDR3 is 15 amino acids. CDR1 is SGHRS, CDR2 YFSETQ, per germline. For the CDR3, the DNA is TGCGCCAGCAGCTTGGGTAGGGGCGGCACCGGGGAGCTGTTTTTT. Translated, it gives CASSLGRGGTGELFF.

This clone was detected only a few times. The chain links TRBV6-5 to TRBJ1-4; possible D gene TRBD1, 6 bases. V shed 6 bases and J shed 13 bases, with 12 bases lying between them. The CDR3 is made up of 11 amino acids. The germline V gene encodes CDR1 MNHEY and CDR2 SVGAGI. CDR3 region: CASRQGFRLFF. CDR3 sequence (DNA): TGTGCCAGCAGGCAGGGGTTTAGACTGTTTTTT.

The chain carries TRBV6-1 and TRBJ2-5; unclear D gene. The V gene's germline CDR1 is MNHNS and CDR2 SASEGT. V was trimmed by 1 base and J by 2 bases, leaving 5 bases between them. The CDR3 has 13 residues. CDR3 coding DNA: TGTGCCAGCAGTGAAGGAGTTCAAGAGACCCAGTACTTC. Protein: CASSEGVQETQYF.

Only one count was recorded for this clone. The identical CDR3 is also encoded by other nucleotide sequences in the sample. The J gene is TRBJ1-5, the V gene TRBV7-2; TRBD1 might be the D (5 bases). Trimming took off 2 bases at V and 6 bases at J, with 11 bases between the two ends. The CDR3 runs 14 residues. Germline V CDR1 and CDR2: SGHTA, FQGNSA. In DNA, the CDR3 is TGTGCCAGCAGCTTACGGCAGGGTGGTCAGCCCCAGCATTTT. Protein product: CASSLRQGGQPQHF.

The CDR3 DNA follows: TGTGCCAGCAGCTTAGAGGTGGGAGGGGACGGCTACACCTTC. This codes for CASSLEVGGDGYTF. The chain couples TRBV7-8 to TRBJ1-2; the D gene is possibly TRBD1 (5 bases). Trimming cost V 1 base and J 8 bases, with 14 bases left between them. Per germline, CDR1 SGHVS and CDR2 FQNEAQ. This CDR3 comprises 14 residues.

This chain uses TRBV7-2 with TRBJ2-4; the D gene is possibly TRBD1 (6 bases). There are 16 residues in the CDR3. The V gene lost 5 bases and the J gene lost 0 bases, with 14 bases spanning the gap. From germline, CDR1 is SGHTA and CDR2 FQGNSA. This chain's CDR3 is CASSTRQALAKNIQYF. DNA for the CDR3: TGTGCCAGCAGCACCAGACAGGCCTTAGCCAAAAACATTCAGTACTTC.

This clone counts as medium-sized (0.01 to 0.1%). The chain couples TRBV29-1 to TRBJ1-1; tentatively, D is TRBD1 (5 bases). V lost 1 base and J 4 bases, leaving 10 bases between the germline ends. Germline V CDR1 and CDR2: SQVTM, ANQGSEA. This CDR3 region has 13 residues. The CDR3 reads CSVEGQGTTEAFF. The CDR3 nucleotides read TGCAGCGTTGAAGGGCAGGGAACCACTGAAGCTTTCTTT. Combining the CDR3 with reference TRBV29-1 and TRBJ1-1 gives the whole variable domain SAVISQKPSRDICQRGTSLTIQCQVDSQVTMMFWYRQQPGQSLTLIATANQGSEATYESGFVIDKFPISRPNLTFSTLTVSNMSPEDSSIYLCSVEGQGTTEAFFGQGTRLTVV.

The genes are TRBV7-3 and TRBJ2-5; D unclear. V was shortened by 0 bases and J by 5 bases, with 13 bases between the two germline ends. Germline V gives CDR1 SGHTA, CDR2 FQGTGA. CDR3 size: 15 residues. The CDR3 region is CASSLTNSGAETQYF. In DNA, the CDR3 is TGTGCCAGCAGCTTAACCAACAGTGGTGCGGAGACCCAGTACTTC.

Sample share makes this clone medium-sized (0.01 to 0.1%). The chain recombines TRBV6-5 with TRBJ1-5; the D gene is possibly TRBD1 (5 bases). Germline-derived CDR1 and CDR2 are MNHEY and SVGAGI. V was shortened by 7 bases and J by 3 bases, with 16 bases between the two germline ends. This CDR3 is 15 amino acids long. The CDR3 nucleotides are TGTGCCAGCACCCTATCAGCGGGGACCAATCAGCCCCAGCATTTT. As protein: CASTLSAGTNQPQHF.

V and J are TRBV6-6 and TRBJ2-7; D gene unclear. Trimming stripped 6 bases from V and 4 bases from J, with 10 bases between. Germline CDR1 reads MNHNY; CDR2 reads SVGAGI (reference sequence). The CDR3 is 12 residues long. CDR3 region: CASSKTIYEQYF. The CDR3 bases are TGTGCCAGCAGCAAAACCATTTACGAGCAGTACTTC.

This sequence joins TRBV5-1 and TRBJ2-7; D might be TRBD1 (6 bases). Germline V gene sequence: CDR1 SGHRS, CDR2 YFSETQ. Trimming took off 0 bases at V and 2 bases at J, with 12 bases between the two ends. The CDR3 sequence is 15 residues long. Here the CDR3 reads CASSLVGGGPYEQYF. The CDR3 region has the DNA TGCGCCAGCAGCTTGGTAGGGGGTGGACCCTACGAGCAGTACTTC.

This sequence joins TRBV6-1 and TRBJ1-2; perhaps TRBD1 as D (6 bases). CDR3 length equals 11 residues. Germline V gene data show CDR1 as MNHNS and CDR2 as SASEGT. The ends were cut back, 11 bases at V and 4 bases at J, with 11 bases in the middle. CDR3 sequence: CAEGGPYGYTF. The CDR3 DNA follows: TGTGCCGAGGGGGGACCCTATGGCTACACCTTC.

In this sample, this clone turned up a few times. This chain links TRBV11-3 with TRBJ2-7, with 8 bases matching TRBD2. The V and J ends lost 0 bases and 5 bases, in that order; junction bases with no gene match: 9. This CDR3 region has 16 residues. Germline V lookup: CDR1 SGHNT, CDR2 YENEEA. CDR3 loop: CASSLDGRAGVDEQYF. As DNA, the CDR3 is TGTGCCAGCAGCTTAGATGGCAGAGCGGGAGTCGACGAGCAGTACTTC.

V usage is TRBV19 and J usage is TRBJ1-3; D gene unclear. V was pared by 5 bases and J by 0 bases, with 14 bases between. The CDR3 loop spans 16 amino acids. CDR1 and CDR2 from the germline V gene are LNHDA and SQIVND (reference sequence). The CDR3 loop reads CASSPGPLLSGNTIYF. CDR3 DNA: TGTGCCAGTAGTCCCGGGCCACTTCTCTCTGGAAACACCATATATTTT.

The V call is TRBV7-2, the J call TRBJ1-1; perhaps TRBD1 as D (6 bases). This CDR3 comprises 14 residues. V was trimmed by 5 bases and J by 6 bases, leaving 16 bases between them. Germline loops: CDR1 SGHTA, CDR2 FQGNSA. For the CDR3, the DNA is TGTGCCAGCAGCGTCACAGGGTCGAAGGCTGAAGCTTTCTTT. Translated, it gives CASSVTGSKAEAFF.